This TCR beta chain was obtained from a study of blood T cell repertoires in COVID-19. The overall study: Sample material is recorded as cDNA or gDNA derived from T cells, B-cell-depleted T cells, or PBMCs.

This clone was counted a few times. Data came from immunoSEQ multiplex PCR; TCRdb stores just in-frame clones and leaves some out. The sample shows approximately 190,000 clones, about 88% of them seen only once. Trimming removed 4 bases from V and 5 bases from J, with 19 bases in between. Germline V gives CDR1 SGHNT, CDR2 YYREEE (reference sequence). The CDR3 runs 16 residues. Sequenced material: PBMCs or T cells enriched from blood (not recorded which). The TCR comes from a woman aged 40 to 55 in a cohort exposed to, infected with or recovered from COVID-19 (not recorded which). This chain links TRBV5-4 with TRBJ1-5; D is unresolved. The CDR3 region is CASSDGPTEVHQPQHF. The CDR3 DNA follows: TGTGCCAGCAGCGATGGACCCACGGAGGTCCATCAGCCCCAGCATTTT.